This T cell receptor (beta chain) was obtained from a study of PD-1 blockade in classical Hodgkin lymphoma. On the study more broadly: Nivolumab dosing for patients was 3 mg/kg, administered intravenously every 2 weeks.

CDR3 length: 13 residues. Germline V gives CDR1 SGHRS, CDR2 YFSETQ. V was pared by 0 bases and J by 4 bases, with 7 bases between. Study-wide findings and caveats: In CD4+ cells, TCR diversity went up significantly by C4D1, but in CD8+ cells it did not. Lower baseline TCR diversity was reported for newly diagnosed patients than for healthy donors.

Noted time point: cycle 4 day 1 (C4D1), after less than seven weeks of nivolumab. Brentuximab vedotin exposure varied, and every patient relapsed after autologous stem cell transplantation. Repertoires were generated with immunoSEQ multiplex PCR, while TCRdb's copy carries only in-frame clones and drops some. The data show about 39,000 clones, 70% to 85% seen once. Concerning this clone itself: The antigen is unknown.

The TCR was taken from a human donor with classical Hodgkin lymphoma. Sequenced material: peripheral blood mononuclear cells (PBMCs), taken before the fourth cycle of nivolumab. V usage is TRBV5-1 and J usage is TRBJ1-1; no clear D. CDR3 coding DNA: TGCGCCAGCAGCTTGGTGTGGGGCACTGAAGCTTTCTTT. Protein sequence: CASSLVWGTEAFF.